A selection of T cell receptor beta chains follows, all from one sample in a study of Graves' ophthalmopathy and Graves' hyperthyroidism. TCRdb used MiXCR to reprocess the multiplex PCR reads, holding one entry per CDR3 protein. The table lists approximately 700,000 distinct CDR3 sequences, roughly 39% of them singletons. The material sequenced was peripheral blood. These receptors originate from an adult man with Graves' ophthalmopathy. Each CDR3 is given with its conserved first and last residue. D genes are given only for firm matches. Rows may omit the clone size; those that give it use once, few, many or a size class.

v_call	d_call	clone_size	j_call	cdr3_nt	cdr3_aa
TRBV7-6	-	many	TRBJ2-1	TGTGCCAGCAGCTTAGCACCGGGAATCAATGAGCAGTTCTTC	CASSLAPGINEQFF
TRBV20-1	-	many	TRBJ1-1	TGCAGTGCTAGAGATCGAGGGTCGGCGAACACTGAAGCTTTCTTT	CSARDRGSANTEAFF
TRBV29-1	-	many	TRBJ1-2	TGCAGCGTTGAACAGAACTATGGCTACACCTTC	CSVEQNYGYTF
TRBV5-6	-	-	TRBJ1-2	TGTGCCAGCAGCTTTCCCCGGGCAGGCCATATCTATGGCTACACCTTC	CASSFPRAGHIYGYTF
TRBV3-1	-	few	TRBJ1-2	TGTGCCAGCAGCCCCTCTAACGGCTACACCTTC	CASSPSNGYTF
TRBV11-2	TRBD1	-	TRBJ2-5	TGTGCCAGCAGCTTCGGACAGGTCGTTGAGACCCAGTACTTC	CASSFGQVVETQYF
TRBV7-6	TRBD1	-	TRBJ1-6	TGTGCCAGCAGACGACAGGGCGGTTCACCCCTCCACTTT	CASRRQGGSPLHF
TRBV25-1	-	once	TRBJ2-5	TGTGCCAGCAGTGCTACCGAATTTCTAGCGGAGACCCAGTACTTC	CASSATEFLAETQYF
TRBV29-1	-	-	TRBJ1-2	TGCAGCGTTGGTCTAGGTTACTCTGGAAACACCTTC	CSVGLGYSGNTF
TRBV12-3/TRBV12-4	-	-	TRBJ1-1	TGTGCCAGCAGACAGCAGGGGCGGGGCGGCACTGAAGCTTTCTTT	CASRQQGRGGTEAFF
TRBV27	-	many	TRBJ1-5	TGTGCCAGCAGTTTAAATGGTAACAATCAGCCCCAGCATTTT	CASSLNGNNQPQHF
TRBV7-6	-	many	TRBJ2-5	TGTGCCAGCAGCTTAGCGCCGGAGACCCAGTACTTC	CASSLAPETQYF
TRBV29-1	TRBD1	-	TRBJ1-2	TGCAGCCGGGGACAGGGGGACCTCGGCTATGGCTACACCTTC	CSRGQGDLGYGYTF
TRBV19	-	many	TRBJ1-2	TGTGCCAGTAGTCAGACTGAAAGTTATGGCTACACCTTC	CASSQTESYGYTF
TRBV9	-	many	TRBJ2-5	TGTGCCAGCAGCCCTCGTGCGCCCCCCGAGACCCAGTACTTC	CASSPRAPPETQYF
TRBV5-1	TRBD1	-	TRBJ1-2	TGCGCCAGCGTTGGGACAGGGCCAAACTATGGCTACACCTTC	CASVGTGPNYGYTF
TRBV15	TRBD1	-	TRBJ1-1	TGTGCCACCAGTCAAGGGACAGGGGCCCCGAGGAGGACTGAAGCTTTCTTT	CATSQGTGAPRRTEAFF
TRBV15	-	many	TRBJ2-7	TGTGCCACCAGCAGAGATAGGCAGGGGGGAAACGAGCAGTACTTC	CATSRDRQGGNEQYF
TRBV5-8	-	few	TRBJ2-2	TGTGCCAGCAGCTCCCCCCTGGGCGGGGAGCTGTTTTTT	CASSSPLGGELFF
TRBV9	-	-	TRBJ1-2	TGTGCCAGCAGCGCACTCACAGGAGACACCTTC	CASSALTGDTF
TRBV9	-	-	TRBJ2-1	TGTGCCAGCAGCACGGACTACAATGAGCAGTTCTTC	CASSTDYNEQFF
TRBV13	TRBD2	many	TRBJ2-7	TGTGCCAGCAGCTTTGGACTAGCGGGTTACGAGCAGTACTTC	CASSFGLAGYEQYF
TRBV5-1	TRBD1	-	TRBJ2-5	TGCGCCAGCAGTAGGACAGGGGATGGCAATCAGCCCCAGTACTTC	CASSRTGDGNQPQYF
TRBV10-3	TRBD1	-	TRBJ1-2	TGTGCCAGTCGAGGGACAGGACTGCATGGCTACACCTTC	CASRGTGLHGYTF
TRBV7-2	-	many	TRBJ2-5	TGTGCCAGCAGCCAGGGCGGGACCCAAGAGACCCAGTACTTC	CASSQGGTQETQYF
TRBV2	-	-	TRBJ1-2	TGTGCCAGCAGCGCGGACGATAACTATGGCTACACCTTC	CASSADDNYGYTF
TRBV29-1	TRBD2	-	TRBJ2-6	TGCAGCGTTGAAGTTAGCGGGACACATGCCTCTGGGGCCAACGTCCTGACTTTC	CSVEVSGTHASGANVLTF
TRBV6-1	-	many	TRBJ1-6	TGTGCCAGCAGTGATTATTCACCCCTCCACTTT	CASSDYSPLHF
TRBV24-1	-	many	TRBJ1-3	TGTGCCACCAGTGGTAATGCAGAAATCTCTGGAAACACCATATATTTT	CATSGNAEISGNTIYF
TRBV11-2	-	-	TRBJ1-2	TGTGCCAGCTCACCCGAGGGATGGAATGGCTACACCTTC	CASSPEGWNGYTF
TRBV29-1	-	-	TRBJ1-1	TGCAGCGTCATCGTGCAGACAGAGAACACTGAAGCTTTCTTT	CSVIVQTENTEAFF
TRBV7-8	TRBD1	many	TRBJ2-5	TGTGCCAGCAGTCGACAGGGGTTTATGGAGACCCAGTACTTC	CASSRQGFMETQYF
TRBV29-1	-	-	TRBJ1-1	TGCAGCGTTACGGGAGACAACATGAACACTGAAGCTTTCTTT	CSVTGDNMNTEAFF
TRBV15	TRBD1	many	TRBJ1-1	TGTGCCACCAGCAGAGGAGCAGGGGGTACTGAAGCTTTCTTT	CATSRGAGGTEAFF
TRBV20-1	TRBD2	-	TRBJ2-2	TGCAGTGCTAGAGTGGTTACTAGCGGAGCGAACACCGGGGAGCTGTTTTTT	CSARVVTSGANTGELFF
TRBV19	TRBD2	-	TRBJ2-1	TGTGCCAGTTCTAGCGGGCACTCCTACAATGAGCAGTTCTTC	CASSSGHSYNEQFF
TRBV9	-	-	TRBJ1-1	TGTGCCAGCAGCGTCCTACAGGGCCCGAACACTGAAGCTTTCTTT	CASSVLQGPNTEAFF
TRBV5-1	-	many	TRBJ1-1	TGCGCCAGCAGCCCGAGGGGCGACAGCGAAGCTTTCTTT	CASSPRGDSEAFF
TRBV4-2	-	-	TRBJ2-7	TGTGCCAGCAGCCAAGAAGGAGGGGGGACCAACTCCTACGAGCAGTACTTC	CASSQEGGGTNSYEQYF
TRBV7-3	TRBD1	-	TRBJ1-6	TGTGCCAGCAGCCTCTCCCGGGACAGGGGGCGAGGTTCACCCCTCCACTTT	CASSLSRDRGRGSPLHF
TRBV19	TRBD1	many	TRBJ1-2	TGTGCCAGTAGTATCAGGGGGAAAAACTATGGCTACACCTTC	CASSIRGKNYGYTF
TRBV29-1	-	many	TRBJ1-1	TGCAGCGTTGAAGTATTGGGACACGGGAGAGCGCAAGCTTTCTTT	CSVEVLGHGRAQAFF
TRBV7-9	TRBD1	few	TRBJ1-2	TGTGCCAGCAGCCCCGGGACAGGGGTTATTGGTGGCTACACCTTC	CASSPGTGVIGGYTF
TRBV10-3	-	-	TRBJ1-1	TGTGCCATCAGTACTCCGGGGCAGGGGTTCACTGAAGCTTTCTTT	CAISTPGQGFTEAFF
TRBV19	TRBD1	-	TRBJ2-7	TGTGCCAGTAGTACAACAGGGGGCGCGGGGACCTACGAGCAGTACTTC	CASSTTGGAGTYEQYF
TRBV20-1	TRBD2	few	TRBJ2-2	TGCAGTGCTAGGGAGGGGCGGACTAGCGGGGGGGTCCCCGGGGAGCTGTTTTTT	CSAREGRTSGGVPGELFF
TRBV5-1	-	-	TRBJ2-7	TGCGCCAGCCGGGCTCCCCCGGATTCCTACGAGCAGTACTTC	CASRAPPDSYEQYF
TRBV2	TRBD1	many	TRBJ1-1	TGTGCCAGCAGCTACCGGGACAGGGGGCATCGGGGCACTGAAGCTTTCTTT	CASSYRDRGHRGTEAFF